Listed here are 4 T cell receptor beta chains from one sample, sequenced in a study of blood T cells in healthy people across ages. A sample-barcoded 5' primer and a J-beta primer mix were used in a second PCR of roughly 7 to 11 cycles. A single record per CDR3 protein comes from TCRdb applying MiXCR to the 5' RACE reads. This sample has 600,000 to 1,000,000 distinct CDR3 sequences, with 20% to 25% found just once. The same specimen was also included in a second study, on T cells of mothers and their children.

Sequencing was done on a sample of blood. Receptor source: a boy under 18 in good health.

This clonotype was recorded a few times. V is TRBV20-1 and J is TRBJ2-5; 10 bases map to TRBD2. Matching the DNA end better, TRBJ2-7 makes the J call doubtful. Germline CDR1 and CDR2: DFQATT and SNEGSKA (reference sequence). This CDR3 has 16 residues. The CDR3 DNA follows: TGCAGTGCTAGAGAGGGGGCTAGCGGGAGAGTCGACGAGCAGTACTTC. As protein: CSAREGASGRVDEQYF.

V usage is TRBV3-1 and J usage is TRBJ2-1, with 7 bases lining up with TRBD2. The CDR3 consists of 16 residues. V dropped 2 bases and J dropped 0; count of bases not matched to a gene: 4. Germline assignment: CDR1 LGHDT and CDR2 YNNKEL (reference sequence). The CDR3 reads CASSQHIAGSYNEQFF. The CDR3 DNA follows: TGTGCCAGCAGCCAACATATAGCGGGCTCCTACAATGAGCAGTTCTTC.

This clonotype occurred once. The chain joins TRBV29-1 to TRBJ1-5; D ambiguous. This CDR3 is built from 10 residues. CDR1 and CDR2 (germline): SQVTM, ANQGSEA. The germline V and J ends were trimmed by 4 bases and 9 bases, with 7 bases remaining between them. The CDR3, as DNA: TGCAGCGTTGTATGTCGGCCCCAGCATTTT. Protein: CSVVCRPQHF.

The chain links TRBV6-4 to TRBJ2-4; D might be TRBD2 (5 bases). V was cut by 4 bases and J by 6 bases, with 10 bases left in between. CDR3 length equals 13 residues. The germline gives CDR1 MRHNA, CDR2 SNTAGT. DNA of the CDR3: TGTGCCAGCAGTGCCAGCGCGGGAAACATTCAGTACTTC. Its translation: CASSASAGNIQYF.